This entry describes one T cell receptor beta chain. This clonotype turned up a few times. This receptor's antigen is unknown. There are no base qualities to consult, and no much larger clone falls within one base. This entry comes from a study of T cell repertoires in cytomegalovirus infection (dated by TCRdb to the late 2010s). About the full investigation: The peptide stimulations were aimed at well-studied HLA-B-restricted epitopes as well as recently identified HLA-C-restricted CMV epitopes, whose presentation resists viral immunomodulation. Because public TCR beta signatures pointed to carriage of CMV infection together with the matching HLA type, the HLA type of each donor mattered for the analysis. Findings and caveats that apply to the study as a whole: The ex vivo response was dominated by HLA-C-restricted CMV-specific TCR beta clonotypes, and the single most frequent clonotype in two of eight donors was supplied by these HLA-C-restricted clonotypes. In both this cohort and an independent cohort of 352 donors, the cumulative frequency of public TCR beta family members distinguished carriers of CMV infection plus the relevant HLA type.

From the cysteine through the phenylalanine, the CDR3 covers 14 amino acids. Here the CDR3 DNA is all that survives: 42 bases in frame from base 1. The V end gives up 4 bases and the J end 10 bases, leaving 9 bases in the junction not matched to a gene. Reads for this sample came from an Illumina HiSeq 1500. TCRdb ran its own pipeline on the public reads, namely fastp trimming at Q25 and MiXCR clone calling, and kept in-frame beta chains. Under each unique CDR3 protein, matching rows form one entry showing the most common genes and DNA. The sample contains approximately 910,000 distinct CDR3 sequences, about a third of them found a single time. The leading ten clones occupy 10% to 15% of the sample. The label giving this sample's treatment or condition can be read as: in vitro stimulation with specific CMV peptide epitopes to enrich CMV-specific T cells.

The rearrangement joined TRBV12-3 or TRBV12-4 to TRBJ2-1; 8 of the junction bases match TRBD1. Sequencing used cultured CD8+ T cells from PBMCs, obtained from culture after CMV antigen stimulation. The clonotype comes from a human donor in good health (CMV status not recorded). Some clones in this sample may be carry-over from other donors' samples. The CDR3 amino acid sequence is: CASSSGTGLGEQFF. In nucleotides, the sequence is TGTGCCAGCAGTTCCGGGACAGGTCTCGGGGAGCAGTTCTTC.